This is a list of T cell receptor beta chains from one sample in a study of T cells in Graves' hyperthyroidism and ophthalmopathy. TCRdb analysed the multiplex PCR reads with MiXCR anew, one entry per CDR3 protein. This sample has about 320,000 distinct CDR3 sequences, with over 15% found just once. Sequencing was done on a sample of blood. The receptors here all came from a man aged 25 to 40 with Graves' hyperthyroidism. Both conserved end residues are part of each CDR3.

CDR3 protein: CSAGGEAFF
V gene: TRBV20-1
CDR3 length: 9
J gene: TRBJ1-1

CDR3 protein: CASSLDSTYEQYF
V gene: TRBV27
CDR3 length: 13
J gene: TRBJ2-7

CDR3 protein: CASSEVEETEAFF
V gene: TRBV6-1
CDR3 length: 13
J gene: TRBJ1-1

CDR3 protein: CATRGGFITDTQYF
V gene: TRBV24-1
CDR3 length: 14
J gene: TRBJ2-3

CDR3 protein: CASKGLVGEQYF
V gene: TRBV6-1
CDR3 length: 12
J gene: TRBJ2-7

CDR3 protein: CASSVGAGETQYF
V gene: TRBV2
CDR3 length: 13
J gene: TRBJ2-5

CDR3 protein: CASSAITSEDEQFF
V gene: TRBV5-1
CDR3 length: 14
J gene: TRBJ2-1

CDR3 protein: CASSFAGDDQETQYF
V gene: TRBV6-1
CDR3 length: 15
J gene: TRBJ2-5

CDR3 protein: CAAGEGYEQYF
V gene: TRBV15
CDR3 length: 11
J gene: TRBJ2-7

CDR3 protein: CASSDHQTGNEQFF
V gene: TRBV25-1
CDR3 length: 14
J gene: TRBJ2-1

CDR3 protein: CASSPGTFIYEQYF
V gene: TRBV7-2
CDR3 length: 14
J gene: TRBJ2-7

CDR3 protein: CASINRAAGGPTDTQYF
V gene: TRBV11-3
CDR3 length: 17
J gene: TRBJ2-3

CDR3 protein: CASSALGGEQYF
V gene: TRBV11-1
CDR3 length: 12
J gene: TRBJ2-7

CDR3 protein: CSARDTGTSGTEQYF
V gene: TRBV20-1
CDR3 length: 15
J gene: TRBJ2-7

CDR3 protein: CASSPSDPTYEQYF
V gene: TRBV12-3/TRBV12-4
CDR3 length: 14
J gene: TRBJ2-7

CDR3 protein: CASSSDRGWEKLFF
V gene: TRBV6-1
CDR3 length: 14
J gene: TRBJ1-4

CDR3 protein: CASSNIATGGNEQFF
V gene: TRBV6-1
CDR3 length: 15
J gene: TRBJ2-1

CDR3 protein: CASSHTVGGGYEQYF
V gene: TRBV27
CDR3 length: 15
J gene: TRBJ2-7

CDR3 protein: CASSPPPDRTWNGNQPQHF
V gene: TRBV5-1
CDR3 length: 19
J gene: TRBJ1-5

CDR3 protein: CASSLAGSFSEQYF
V gene: TRBV7-8
CDR3 length: 14
J gene: TRBJ2-7

CDR3 protein: CASSPDLAGMAKETQYF
V gene: TRBV18
CDR3 length: 17
J gene: TRBJ2-5

CDR3 protein: CAWSVDENYGYTF
V gene: TRBV30
CDR3 length: 13
J gene: TRBJ1-2

CDR3 protein: CASSFSGPDNEQFF
V gene: TRBV12-3/TRBV12-4
CDR3 length: 14
J gene: TRBJ2-1

CDR3 protein: CSVVAETSTDTQYF
V gene: TRBV20-1
CDR3 length: 14
J gene: TRBJ2-3

CDR3 protein: CASSVGGQGPQPQHF
V gene: TRBV9
CDR3 length: 15
J gene: TRBJ1-5

CDR3 protein: CASSIVGYGYNEQFF
V gene: TRBV19
CDR3 length: 15
J gene: TRBJ2-1

CDR3 protein: CASSQDKPGWAFF
V gene: TRBV4-1
CDR3 length: 13
J gene: TRBJ1-1

CDR3 protein: CASSASGTEQFF
V gene: TRBV7-3
CDR3 length: 12
J gene: TRBJ2-1

CDR3 protein: CSARRETNEQYF
V gene: TRBV20-1
CDR3 length: 12
J gene: TRBJ2-7

CDR3 protein: CASSRVTDYRNEQFF
V gene: TRBV11-2
CDR3 length: 15
J gene: TRBJ2-1

CDR3 protein: CASSLFPPSPLMSSYNEQFF
V gene: TRBV28
CDR3 length: 20
J gene: TRBJ2-1

CDR3 protein: CASRRLAGETDTQYF
V gene: TRBV2
CDR3 length: 15
J gene: TRBJ2-3

CDR3 protein: CSVPRPTGRREAFF
V gene: TRBV29-1
CDR3 length: 14
J gene: TRBJ1-1

CDR3 protein: CASLGVLGAPGDYGYTF
V gene: TRBV6-1
CDR3 length: 17
J gene: TRBJ1-2

CDR3 protein: CSARVGLAVPYEQYF
V gene: TRBV20-1
CDR3 length: 15
J gene: TRBJ2-7

CDR3 protein: CATSEESFYNEQFF
V gene: TRBV5-1
CDR3 length: 14
J gene: TRBJ2-1

CDR3 protein: CSARGRQGLSF
V gene: TRBV20-1
CDR3 length: 11
J gene: TRBJ1-2

CDR3 protein: CSARDSGRGEETQYF
V gene: TRBV20-1
CDR3 length: 15
J gene: TRBJ2-5

CDR3 protein: CSARVSSDTQYF
V gene: TRBV20-1
CDR3 length: 12
J gene: TRBJ2-3

CDR3 protein: CSASRTGGSQPQHF
V gene: TRBV20-1
CDR3 length: 14
J gene: TRBJ1-5

CDR3 protein: CASSLGNIQYF
V gene: TRBV5-1
CDR3 length: 11
J gene: TRBJ2-4